A selection of T cell receptor beta chains follows, all from one sample in a study of Tregs in tolerant kidney transplant recipients. Libraries were prepared by immunoSEQ multiplex PCR; TCRdb keeps only in-frame clonotypes and omits some of them. The sample records roughly 120,000 clones, roughly nine tenths being singletons. Sequencing used CD4+ T cells from blood. The receptor source for this set is a human donor in good health. The CDR3 runs from the conserved cysteine through the conserved F or W. The D gene is left open where the match is weak. Where a row states a size, it is once, few, many or the class of an expanded clone; other rows omit it.

abundance: .; v_gene: TRBV5-6; len: 14; d_gene: TRBD1; j_gene: TRBJ1-5; CDR3aa: CASSIRQGAQPQHF; CDR3nt: TGTGCCAGCAGCATCCGACAGGGCGCTCAGCCCCAGCATTTT
abundance: .; v_gene: TRBV19; len: 14; d_gene: TRBD1; j_gene: TRBJ2-7; CDR3aa: CASKVGQGRNEQYF; CDR3nt: TGTGCCAGTAAGGTGGGACAGGGCAGGAACGAGCAGTACTTC
abundance: .; v_gene: TRBV7-6; len: 17; d_gene: .; j_gene: TRBJ2-4; CDR3aa: CASSTSWGLGDKNIQYF; CDR3nt: TGTGCCAGCAGCACTAGCTGGGGACTGGGGGACAAAAACATTCAGTACTTC
abundance: .; v_gene: TRBV5-1; len: 15; d_gene: TRBD2; j_gene: TRBJ2-3; CDR3aa: CASRGLAASTDTQYF; CDR3nt: TGCGCCAGCAGGGGACTAGCGGCTAGCACAGATACGCAGTATTTT
abundance: .; v_gene: TRBV9; len: 16; d_gene: TRBD2; j_gene: TRBJ2-1; CDR3aa: CASSVVAGVGLNEQFF; CDR3nt: TGTGCCAGCAGCGTAGTAGCGGGAGTGGGTTTGAATGAGCAGTTCTTC
abundance: .; v_gene: TRBV5-1; len: 20; d_gene: TRBD2; j_gene: TRBJ2-1; CDR3aa: CASSPGTSGRATYSYNEQFF; CDR3nt: TGCGCCAGCAGCCCTGGGACTAGCGGGAGGGCCACGTACTCCTACAATGAGCAGTTCTTC
abundance: few; v_gene: TRBV2; len: 13; d_gene: TRBD1; j_gene: TRBJ1-6; CDR3aa: CASSGGQVSPLHF; CDR3nt: TGTGCCAGCAGTGGGGGACAGGTTTCACCCCTCCACTTT
abundance: .; v_gene: TRBV2; len: 16; d_gene: .; j_gene: TRBJ1-5; CDR3aa: CASSDSLGHSNQPQHF; CDR3nt: TGTGCCAGCAGTGACAGTTTGGGACATAGCAATCAGCCCCAGCATTTT
abundance: .; v_gene: TRBV18; len: 17; d_gene: .; j_gene: TRBJ1-3; CDR3aa: CASSPQLGRPNGNTIYF; CDR3nt: TGTGCCAGCTCACCACAGCTGGGCAGGCCTAATGGAAACACCATATATTTT
abundance: .; v_gene: TRBV4-2; len: 13; d_gene: .; j_gene: TRBJ2-5; CDR3aa: CASSQARGETQYF; CDR3nt: TGTGCCAGCAGCCAAGCCAGGGGAGAGACCCAGTACTTC
abundance: .; v_gene: TRBV12-5; len: 13; d_gene: .; j_gene: TRBJ2-5; CDR3aa: CASGQKPEGTQYF; CDR3nt: TGTGCTAGTGGCCAAAAGCCGGAGGGGACCCAGTACTTC
abundance: .; v_gene: TRBV19; len: 14; d_gene: TRBD1; j_gene: TRBJ1-5; CDR3aa: CASSLDRVNQPQHF; CDR3nt: TGTGCCAGTAGCCTAGACAGGGTCAATCAGCCCCAGCATTTT
abundance: .; v_gene: TRBV6-1; len: 14; d_gene: .; j_gene: TRBJ2-7; CDR3aa: CASNWDRSNYEQYF; CDR3nt: TGTGCCAGCAATTGGGACCGTTCCAACTACGAGCAGTACTTC
abundance: .; v_gene: TRBV29-1; len: 12; d_gene: .; j_gene: TRBJ2-5; CDR3aa: CSAPLRGETQYF; CDR3nt: TGCAGCGCCCCCCTCCGAGGGGAGACCCAGTACTTC
abundance: once; v_gene: TRBV7-9; len: 18; d_gene: TRBD2; j_gene: TRBJ2-1; CDR3aa: CASSQTRTSGGYYNEQFF; CDR3nt: TGTGCCAGCAGCCAAACAAGGACTAGCGGGGGGTACTACAATGAGCAGTTCTTC
abundance: .; v_gene: TRBV5-4; len: 16; d_gene: .; j_gene: TRBJ1-4; CDR3aa: CASSLLGGGTNEKLFF; CDR3nt: TGTGCCAGCAGCTTGCTAGGGGGAGGCACTAATGAAAAACTGTTTTTT
abundance: .; v_gene: TRBV2; len: 16; d_gene: TRBD2; j_gene: TRBJ2-5; CDR3aa: CASSEVLGLGRETQYF; CDR3nt: TGTGCCAGCAGTGAAGTCTTGGGACTAGGGAGAGAGACCCAGTACTTC
abundance: .; v_gene: TRBV18; len: 20; d_gene: TRBD2; j_gene: TRBJ2-1; CDR3aa: CASSPRTSGRVSGSYNEQFF; CDR3nt: TGTGCCAGCTCGCCACGGACTAGCGGGCGGGTTTCGGGCTCCTACAATGAGCAGTTCTTC
abundance: .; v_gene: TRBV18; len: 12; d_gene: .; j_gene: TRBJ1-1; CDR3aa: CASSPLGAEAFF; CDR3nt: TGTGCCAGCTCACCTTTGGGGGCTGAAGCTTTCTTT
abundance: .; v_gene: TRBV7-2; len: 12; d_gene: .; j_gene: TRBJ2-3; CDR3aa: CASSLGTDTQYF; CDR3nt: TGTGCCAGCAGCTTAGGGACAGATACGCAGTATTTT
abundance: .; v_gene: TRBV7-2; len: 14; d_gene: TRBD1; j_gene: TRBJ1-1; CDR3aa: CASSLQGIRTEAFF; CDR3nt: TGTGCCAGCAGCCTACAGGGGATTCGAACTGAAGCTTTCTTT
abundance: .; v_gene: TRBV7-8; len: 14; d_gene: TRBD2; j_gene: TRBJ2-7; CDR3aa: CASSFGGRGNEQYF; CDR3nt: TGTGCCAGCAGCTTCGGCGGGAGAGGAAACGAGCAGTACTTC
abundance: .; v_gene: TRBV7-2; len: 13; d_gene: .; j_gene: TRBJ1-1; CDR3aa: CASSLALHTEAFF; CDR3nt: TGTGCCAGCAGCTTAGCACTGCACACTGAAGCTTTCTTT
abundance: .; v_gene: TRBV18; len: 15; d_gene: TRBD1; j_gene: TRBJ1-6; CDR3aa: CASSPSTGGYSPLHF; CDR3nt: TGTGCCAGCTCACCCTCCACAGGGGGCTATTCACCCCTCCACTTT
abundance: .; v_gene: TRBV5-1; len: 14; d_gene: .; j_gene: TRBJ2-2; CDR3aa: CASSFSGTTGELFF; CDR3nt: TGCGCCAGCAGCTTTTCCGGGACCACCGGGGAGCTGTTTTTT
abundance: once; v_gene: TRBV11-1; len: 16; d_gene: .; j_gene: TRBJ2-7; CDR3aa: CASSLGDQSRGYEQYF; CDR3nt: TGTGCCAGCAGCTTAGGGGATCAGTCAAGAGGCTACGAGCAGTACTTC
abundance: .; v_gene: TRBV5-1; len: 13; d_gene: .; j_gene: TRBJ1-2; CDR3aa: CASSLAGGYGYTF; CDR3nt: TGCGCCAGCAGCTTGGCTGGGGGCTATGGCTACACCTTC
abundance: .; v_gene: TRBV7-3; len: 17; d_gene: TRBD2; j_gene: TRBJ2-1; CDR3aa: CASRFRPLAGGNNEQFF; CDR3nt: TGTGCCAGCAGGTTTCGTCCACTAGCGGGGGGAAACAATGAGCAGTTCTTC
abundance: .; v_gene: TRBV4-1; len: 17; d_gene: TRBD2; j_gene: TRBJ2-5; CDR3aa: CASSQAGLAGGRETQYF; CDR3nt: TGCGCCAGCAGCCAAGCGGGACTAGCGGGGGGGCGGGAGACCCAGTACTTC
abundance: .; v_gene: TRBV5-6; len: 17; d_gene: TRBD2; j_gene: TRBJ2-3; CDR3aa: CASSPRGGPRPTDTQYF; CDR3nt: TGTGCCAGCAGCCCCCGGGGGGGGCCCCGGCCCACAGATACGCAGTATTTT
abundance: .; v_gene: TRBV4-1; len: 15; d_gene: .; j_gene: TRBJ1-5; CDR3aa: CASSQDFASNQPQHF; CDR3nt: TGCGCCAGCAGCCAAGATTTTGCAAGCAATCAGCCCCAGCATTTT
abundance: .; v_gene: TRBV13; len: 15; d_gene: TRBD1; j_gene: TRBJ1-4; CDR3aa: CASSGRQGFGEKLFF; CDR3nt: TGTGCCAGCAGCGGAAGACAGGGGTTCGGCGAAAAACTGTTTTTT